The 32 T cell receptor beta chains listed next were all sequenced from one sample in a study of T cells in localized non-small cell lung cancer. Some clones are missing from TCRdb's copy, which holds only in-frame ones; the method was immunoSEQ multiplex PCR. The sample holds roughly 58,000 clones, roughly 79% seen once. The source was PBMCs, collected before any cancer treatment. These receptors came from a man aged 40-75 years with stage II lung adenocarcinoma.

The chain carries TRBV6-5 and TRBJ2-2; a weak D match, TRBD1 (6 bases). Trimming took 7 bases from V and 1 from J, leaving 13 bases between them. The CDR3 is 15 amino acids. Germline loops: CDR1 MNHEY, CDR2 SVGAGI. DNA for the CDR3: TGTGCCAGCATCACCGGGACAAGGAACACCGGGGAGCTGTTTTTT. Protein product: CASITGTRNTGELFF.

J is TRBJ1-1 and V is TRBV7-9, with D possibly TRBD1 on 5 matching bases. The CDR3 covers 13 residues. Trimming left V 3 bases short and J 8 bases short, with 13 bases between. Germline V lookup: CDR1 SEHNR, CDR2 FQNEAQ (reference sequence). The CDR3 bases are TGTGCCAGCAGCTTTATTAAGGGACGGGAAGCTTTCTTT. Protein product: CASSFIKGREAFF.

The V call is TRBV4-2, the J call TRBJ1-4; the D is unclear. CDR1 LGHNA and CDR2 YNFKEQ come from the germline V gene. This CDR3 region has 12 residues. V shed 1 base and J shed 5 bases, with 2 bases lying between them. CDR3 DNA sequence: TGTGCCAGCAGCCAAGCAAATGAAAAACTGTTTTTT. Its protein product is CASSQANEKLFF.

The chain couples TRBV7-2 to TRBJ1-4; D uncertain. Trimming pared 4 bases from V and 7 bases from J, leaving 7 bases between. Germline-derived CDR1 and CDR2 are SGHTA and FQGNSA. The CDR3 extends over 12 amino acids. The CDR3: CASSYIGEKLFF. In DNA, the CDR3 is TGTGCCAGCAGCTACATAGGTGAAAAACTGTTTTTT.

This clone was detected ten times or more. V gene TRBV10-3 combines with J gene TRBJ2-1, with TRBD2 identical over 13 bases. V dropped 4 bases and J dropped 2; count of bases not matched to a gene: 11. Per germline, CDR1 ENHRY and CDR2 SYGVKD. CDR3 length: 19 residues. CDR3 protein: CAISASPGLAGNTYNEQFF. The CDR3 region has the DNA TGTGCCATCAGTGCCTCTCCGGGACTAGCGGGAAACACCTACAATGAGCAGTTCTTC.

This chain joins TRBV6-6 and TRBJ1-5; 10 bases match TRBD1. The CDR3 sequence is 14 residues long. From germline, CDR1 is MNHNY and CDR2 SVGAGI (reference sequence). The junction had 5 bases not matched to a gene; V was cut back by 6 bases and J by 6 bases. The CDR3 DNA sequence: TGTGCCAGCAGGAAGGGACAGGGGAGTCAGCCCCAGCATTTT. Translating it yields CASRKGQGSQPQHF.

The chain links TRBV18 to TRBJ1-1; 7 bases map to TRBD1. Germline V CDR1 and CDR2: KGHSH, LQKENI. V lost 1 base, J lost 0 bases, and 2 bases stayed unmatched. The CDR3 is 15 amino acids. CDR3 sequence (DNA): TGTGCCAGCTCACCACTGACAGGGTTGAACACTGAAGCTTTCTTT. This sequence encodes CASSPLTGLNTEAFF.

The rearrangement joins TRBV2 to TRBJ1-5; D is undetermined. The CDR3 runs 15 residues. Germline CDR1 reads SNHLY; CDR2 reads FYNNEI. V dropped 4 bases and J dropped 6 bases, with 16 bases sitting between them. The DNA for the CDR3 is TGTGCCAGCAGTGTCTCGAGGGCTGCGGGTCAGCCCCAGCATTTT. This sequence encodes CASSVSRAAGQPQHF.

The chain couples TRBV5-1 to TRBJ1-2, with 8 bases matching TRBD1. V was pared by 4 bases and J by 4 bases, with 6 bases of the junction left unmatched. Germline CDR1 SGHRS, CDR2 YFSETQ. This CDR3 has 14 residues. The CDR3 sequence: CASSPTGASYGYTF. CDR3 DNA sequence: TGCGCCAGCAGCCCGACAGGGGCTAGCTATGGCTACACCTTC.

The V call is TRBV18, the J call TRBJ2-2; D is tentatively TRBD1 or TRBD2 (5 bases each). Trimming took 1 base from V and 3 from J, leaving 9 bases between them. CDR1 and CDR2 (germline): KGHSH, LQKENI. The CDR3 spans 15 residues. The CDR3 DNA follows: TGTGCCAGCTCACCACGGGGGTCGGACACCGGGGAGCTGTTTTTT. Its protein is CASSPRGSDTGELFF. The whole variable domain, filled in from reference TRBV18 and TRBJ2-2, reads NAGVMQNPRHLVRRRGQEARLRCSPMKGHSHVYWYRQLPEEGLKFMVYLQKENIIDESGMPKERFSAEFPKEGPSILRIQQVVRGDSAAYFCASSPRGSDTGELFFGEGSRLTVL.

This clone was observed a few times. V usage is TRBV18 and J usage is TRBJ2-2, with D possibly being TRBD2 (6 bases). V shed 0 bases and J shed 1 base, with 12 bases lying between them. This CDR3 contains 17 residues. CDR1 KGHSH and CDR2 LQKENI come from the germline V gene. The DNA of the CDR3 is TGTGCCAGCTCACCACCTGTCGGGGGAAAGAACACCGGGGAGCTGTTTTTT. Amino acids: CASSPPVGGKNTGELFF. Together with reference TRBV18 and TRBJ2-2, the CDR3 gives the full variable domain: NAGVMQNPRHLVRRRGQEARLRCSPMKGHSHVYWYRQLPEEGLKFMVYLQKENIIDESGMPKERFSAEFPKEGPSILRIQQVVRGDSAAYFCASSPPVGGKNTGELFFGEGSRLTVL.

This clone was picked up a small number of times. This chain joins TRBV10-1 and TRBJ1-5; no clear D. The CDR3 totals 12 residues. Between the trimmed V and J ends, which lost 3 bases and 6 bases, there was a span of 6 bases. CDR1 and CDR2 from the germline V gene are WNHNN and SYGVQD (reference sequence). CDR3 DNA: TGCGCCAGCAGTGAAGGAGGTCAGCCCCAGCATTTT. Translation: CASSEGGQPQHF.

This clone was detected a few times. The chain recombines TRBV18 with TRBJ1-1; TRBD1 might be the D (5 bases). The CDR3 has 13 residues. Trimming stripped 1 base from V and 11 bases from J, with 14 bases between. The germline gives CDR1 KGHSH, CDR2 LQKENI. This chain's CDR3 is CASSPRDSFAAFF. Here the CDR3 DNA reads TGTGCCAGCTCACCACGGGACTCCTTCGCCGCTTTCTTT.

The rearrangement uses TRBV10-3 and TRBJ1-3; D is unclear. The CDR3 is 13 residues long. The germline CDR1 and CDR2 sequences are ENHRY and SYGVKD. V was pared by 3 bases and J by 4 bases, with 7 bases between. The DNA for the CDR3 is TGTGCCATCAGTGATGTGACCGGAAACACCATATATTTT. Protein product: CAISDVTGNTIYF.

Only one count was recorded for this clone. The chain employs TRBV5-1 and TRBJ1-1; weak D call: TRBD1 (5 bases). Trimming removed 3 bases at V and 0 bases at J, with 12 bases between. In germline, CDR1 is SGHRS, CDR2 YFSETQ. The CDR3 is 15 residues long. Written as DNA, the CDR3 is TGCGCCAGCAGCTCCCCGGGGACCTTGAACACTGAAGCTTTCTTT. This codes for CASSSPGTLNTEAFF.

The J gene is TRBJ1-1, the V gene TRBV7-2, with D possibly matching TRBD1 (5 bases). In germline, CDR1 is SGHTA, CDR2 FQGNSA. The V end was cut by 1 base, the J end by 0 bases, with 9 bases between. The CDR3 consists of 15 residues. The CDR3 coding sequence is TGTGCCAGCAGCTTAGACAGGATCATGAACACTGAAGCTTTCTTT. Translating it yields CASSLDRIMNTEAFF.

The gene calls are TRBV28 and TRBJ1-3; D unresolved. The CDR3 consists of 12 residues. Germline V lookup: CDR1 MDHEN, CDR2 SYDVKM. Trimming took 5 bases from V and 8 from J, leaving 10 bases between them. CDR3 amino acids: CASSIGLYTIYF. Written as DNA, the CDR3 is TGTGCCAGCAGTATTGGGCTGTACACCATATATTTT. Full variable domain (rest looked up from reference TRBV28 and TRBJ1-3): DVKVTQSSRYLVKRTGEKVFLECVQDMDHENMFWYRQDPGLGLRLIYFSYDVKMKEKGDIPEGYSVSREKKERFSLILESASTNQTSMYLCASSIGLYTIYFGEGSWLTVV.

This clone was seen a single time. The rearrangement uses TRBV11-2 and TRBJ2-1; D tentatively reads TRBD1 or TRBD2 (6 bases each). V lost 4 bases to trimming and J lost 7 bases, with 17 bases between them. The V gene's germline CDR1 is SGHAT and CDR2 FQNNGV. This CDR3 is 15 amino acids long. CDR3 nucleotide sequence: TGTGCCAGCAGCTCTCAGGGGCCAAGCGGGAATGAGCAGTTCTTC. Its translation is CASSSQGPSGNEQFF.

The sample holds a few counts of this clone. V is TRBV10-3 and J is TRBJ1-1; no clear D gene. The CDR3 extends over 13 amino acids. Germline lookup yields CDR1 ENHRY and CDR2 SYGVKD. V shed 6 bases and J shed 5 bases, with 13 bases lying between them. Here the CDR3 DNA reads TGTGCCATCAGGAACACCGGGGAAACTGAAGCTTTCTTT. Its protein is CAIRNTGETEAFF.

J is TRBJ2-5 and V is TRBV15; no firm D call. This CDR3 is built from 14 residues. CDR1 and CDR2 from the germline V gene are LNHNV and YYDKDF (reference sequence). V was clipped by 1 base and J by 3 bases, with 9 bases between them. CDR3 DNA sequence: TGTGCCACCAGCAGAGGACTGACGGAAGAGACCCAGTACTTC. Residues: CATSRGLTEETQYF.

The table lists this clone with a count of one. The rearrangement uses TRBV28 and TRBJ1-2; TRBD1 agrees at 8 bases. Germline CDR1 MDHEN, CDR2 SYDVKM. The V segment lost 5 bases and the J segment 3 bases; nucleotides outside the gene matches: 5. The CDR3 is made up of 14 amino acids. CDR3 sequence: CASSQGQGYYGYTF. CDR3 in DNA: TGTGCCAGCAGTCAAGGACAGGGCTACTATGGCTACACCTTC.

The J gene is TRBJ2-7, the V gene TRBV9; D call uncertain. The CDR3 spans 15 residues. Germline V gives CDR1 SGDLS, CDR2 YYNGEE. The ends were cut back, 0 bases at V and 0 bases at J, with 10 bases in the middle. In DNA form, the CDR3 reads TGTGCCAGCAGCGTAGAGGCGGAGAGCTCCTACGAGCAGTACTTC. This translates into CASSVEAESSYEQYF.

This clone was seen a few times. The gene calls are TRBV11-3 and TRBJ2-7; 7 nucleotides align to TRBD1. The trim removed 5 bases at V and 1 base at J, leaving 5 bases unmatched. Germline CDR1 is SGHNT and CDR2 is YENEEA. The CDR3 spans 14 residues. The DNA of the CDR3 is TGTGCCAGCAGCCCCGGGACAGCGTCCTACGAGCAGTACTTC. Translated: CASSPGTASYEQYF.

The V and J genes are TRBV2 and TRBJ1-2; D possibly corresponds to TRBD1 (6 bases). The V and J ends lost 5 bases and 4 bases respectively, with 14 bases between them. This CDR3 has 14 residues. In germline, CDR1 is SNHLY, CDR2 FYNNEI. The CDR3 here is CASSKTRDIYGYTF. The CDR3 DNA sequence: TGTGCCAGCAGTAAGACCCGGGACATCTATGGCTACACCTTC.

The CDR3: CASSLEGSSGPIEQYF. In DNA form, the CDR3 reads TGCGCCAGCAGCTTGGAAGGATCTAGCGGTCCCATCGAGCAGTACTTC. This rearrangement joins TRBV5-1 to TRBJ2-7, with TRBD2 matching over 7 bases. The CDR3 runs to 16 residues. Germline assignment: CDR1 SGHRS and CDR2 YFSETQ. Trimming removed 0 bases from V and 6 bases from J; junction bases left unmatched: 12. Full variable domain (remainder filled in from reference TRBV5-1 and TRBJ2-7): KAGVTQTPRYLIKTRGQQVTLSCSPISGHRSVSWYQQTPGQGLQFLFEYFSETQRNKGNFPGRFSGRQFSNSRSEMNVSTLELGDSALYLCASSLEGSSGPIEQYFGPGTRLTVT.

There are a few counts of this clone. The J gene is TRBJ1-2, the V gene TRBV30; maybe TRBD1 (6 bases). This CDR3 has 13 amino acids. Per the germline V gene, CDR1 is GTSNPN and CDR2 is SVGIG (reference sequence). V lost 0 bases to trimming and J lost 2 bases, with 7 bases between them. CDR3 region: CAWSVGQNYGYTF. For the CDR3, the DNA is TGTGCCTGGAGTGTAGGACAGAACTATGGCTACACCTTC.

The rearrangement uses TRBV10-3 and TRBJ2-3; 8 nucleotides line up with TRBD2. Losses at the gene ends were 9 bases for V and 6 bases for J; bases not matched to a gene: 8. The CDR3 has 13 amino acids. The germline gives CDR1 ENHRY, CDR2 SYGVKD. In DNA, the CDR3 is TGTGCCATGGCGGGACTAGTGATGGATACGCAGTATTTT. Encoded protein: CAMAGLVMDTQYF.

The V gene is TRBV6-1, the J gene TRBJ2-7; weak D call: TRBD2 (6 bases). In germline, CDR1 is MNHNS, CDR2 SASEGT. Trimming stripped 0 bases from V and 3 bases from J, with 9 bases between. The CDR3 contains 14 residues. In DNA form, the CDR3 reads TGTGCCAGCAGTGAAGCTGGGGGGAACTACGAGCAGTACTTC. Its translation: CASSEAGGNYEQYF.

The rearrangement links TRBV7-2 to TRBJ2-3; 8 bases align to TRBD1. This CDR3 is 16 amino acids long. The germline gives CDR1 SGHTA, CDR2 FQGNSA. V shed 3 bases and J 2 bases; nucleotides not matched to a gene: 7. The CDR3 DNA follows: TGTGCCAGCAGCTTGAATCAGGGGGCATCCACAGATACGCAGTATTTT. Its protein is CASSLNQGASTDTQYF.

The V and J genes are TRBV19 and TRBJ2-5, with TRBD1 matching over 10 bases. V trimming: 5 bases; J trimming: 5 bases; junction bases outside the gene matches: 14. CDR1 is LNHDA and CDR2 is SQIVND in the germline V gene (reference sequence). This CDR3 has 17 residues. This CDR3 reads CASSEISGQGSAETQYF. Written as DNA, the CDR3 is TGTGCCAGTAGTGAAATCTCGGGACAGGGGTCCGCTGAGACCCAGTACTTC.

The J gene is TRBJ2-6, the V gene TRBV9; TRBD2 matches at 12 bases. This CDR3 has 18 amino acids. Germline assignment: CDR1 SGDLS and CDR2 YYNGEE. V shed 1 base, J shed 2 bases, and the junction held 4 bases outside the gene matches. CDR3 region: CASSVNLAGGAGANVLTF. The DNA for the CDR3 is TGTGCCAGCAGCGTAAACCTAGCGGGAGGGGCTGGGGCCAACGTCCTGACTTTC. The variable domain in full, completed from reference TRBV9 and TRBJ2-6, reads DSGVTQTPKHLITATGQRVTLRCSPRSGDLSVYWYQQSLDQGLQFLIQYYNGEERAKGNILERFSAQQFPDLHSELNLSSLELGDSALYFCASSVNLAGGAGANVLTFGAGSRLTVL.

The V call is TRBV11-2, the J call TRBJ2-7; D remains unclear. V gave up 5 bases and J gave up 6 bases, with 8 bases separating them. This CDR3 has 11 amino acids. Germline CDR1 and CDR2: SGHAT and FQNNGV. For the CDR3, the DNA is TGTGCCAGCAGCATAGGGCTCGAGCAGTACTTC. This gives the protein CASSIGLEQYF.